The sequence of this TCR beta chain was determined in a study of CD8+ T cells in alopecia areata. Study-wide points: Especially in alopecia totalis/universalis, lesional scalp showed greater clonality than normal scalp did. Significant decreases in scalp clonality and expanded CD8+ clones followed tofacitinib treatment.

With respect to this clone: Its specificity is not known.

Treatment here: oral pan-JAK inhibitor, 5-10 mg twice daily. Sequencing used cDNA as its template, made by extracting RNA and reverse transcribing it. Here immunoSEQ multiplex PCR was the method, and the copy in TCRdb shows in-frame clones only, minus some. The top ten clones hold around 0.84% of a sample with roughly 280,000 clones, 60% of them seen once. With 8 bases removed from V and 0 bases from J, the gap between germline ends came to 12 bases. The CDR3 length is 14 residues. Per the germline V gene, CDR1 is SNHLY and CDR2 is FYNNEI. The source is a human donor with alopecia areata. The input for sequencing was CD4+ T cells sorted from blood, taken around week 53, from a patient treated with tofacitinib. The V gene is TRBV2, the J gene TRBJ2-3; tentatively, D is TRBD1 (6 bases). CDR3 in DNA: TGTGCCAGCCACGGGACACCTAGCACAGATACGCAGTATTTT. Translating it yields CASHGTPSTDTQYF.